The next 29 T cell receptor beta chains were all read from a single sample in a study of metastatic and nonmetastatic thyroid tumors (dated by TCRdb to 2019 to 2021). Before undergoing thyroid surgery, none of the patients had been given any kind of treatment. Library preparation was by PCR. Sequenced on an Illumina HiSeq 4000. The public reads were run again by TCRdb, first through fastp at Q25 and then through MiXCR, and only productive beta chains were kept. For this sample there are 23,000 or so clones; approximately 20% appear just once. The ten largest clones capture over 6.5% of the sample. The sequenced sample was blood. The receptor source for this set is a female donor with papillary thyroid cancer or a benign thyroid nodule (not recorded which). Some clones in this sample may be carry-over from other donors' samples.

The chain joins TRBV6-2 or TRBV6-3 to TRBJ2-7, with TRBD2 identical over 8 bases. With V trimmed by 0 bases and J by 5 bases, 6 bases remained unmatched. Germline CDR1 MNHEY, CDR2 SVGEGT. This CDR3 region has 15 residues. Written as DNA, the CDR3 is TGTGCCAGCAGTTACTCCAGCGGGAGTCAAAACGAGCAGTACTTC. Amino acid sequence: CASSYSSGSQNEQYF.

Concerning this clone: The junction shows a germline mismatch at one end, possibly a read error. The chain uses TRBV6-2 or TRBV6-3 and TRBJ2-3; 8 bases agree with TRBD1. The CDR3 covers 14 residues. Germline V gene lookup returns CDR1 MNHEY and CDR2 SVGEGT. The chain's CDR3 is CDSRRQGLSYTLYF. The CDR3 coding sequence is TGTGACAGCAGACGACAGGGGCTGTCATATACGCTGTATTTT.

Ten or more counts support this clone. A read error may produce the germline difference seen at one junction end. The chain is built from TRBV12-3 or TRBV12-4 and TRBJ2-4, with D possibly called TRBD1 or TRBD2 (6 bases each). CDR3 size: 14 residues. The CDR3 coding sequence is TGTGCCAGCAGTTTTGGGTTCATTGGCCAGGGGAGGTTCTTC. Translating gives CASSFGFIGQGRFF.

The sample holds many counts of this clone. The chain couples TRBV13 to TRBJ2-3, with 11 bases fitting TRBD2. V lost 4 bases and J lost 4; bases outside the gene matches: 13. Looked up from germline, CDR1 is PRHDT and CDR2 is FYEKMQ (reference sequence). This CDR3 has 18 residues. DNA of the CDR3: TGTGCCAGCAGCTCGTTACGCCAACTAGCGGGAGTGGCAGATACGCAGTATTTT. Protein: CASSSLRQLAGVADTQYF.

Worth noting for this clone: One end of the junction is discordant with germline, which a read error may explain. The CDR3 is CSARGPPYNEQFF. The CDR3 DNA reads TGCAGTGCCAGAGGACCGCCCTACAATGAGCAGTTCTTC. The rearrangement joins TRBV20-1 to TRBJ2-1; D call uncertain. This CDR3 spans 13 amino acids. The germline V gene encodes CDR1 DFQATT and CDR2 SNEGSKA (reference sequence).

Turning to this clone: The junction and the germline gene differ at one end; a read error may be behind it. This chain connects TRBV7-2 to TRBJ2-5, with TRBD2 identical over 8 bases. The CDR3 covers 15 residues. The germline V gene has CDR1 SGHTA and CDR2 FQGNSA. CDR3 amino acids: CASSLGGGRQETKYF. The CDR3 bases are TGTGCCAGCAGCTTAGGCGGGGGGAGACAAGAGACCAAGTACTTC.

CDR3 DNA: TGTGCCTGGAGTGAACTCTCGGGGTATGGCTACACCTTC. Translating it yields CAWSELSGYGYTF. The rearrangement uses TRBV30 and TRBJ1-2; the D is unclear. CDR1 is GTSNPN and CDR2 is SVGIG in the germline V gene (reference sequence). The V and J ends lost 1 base and 5 bases respectively, with 11 bases between them. The CDR3 runs to 13 residues.

This clone is deemed medium-sized. The chain employs TRBV12-3 or TRBV12-4 and TRBJ2-5, with TRBD1 matching 9 bases. The CDR3 runs to 15 residues. Trimming at V came to 3 bases and at J to 7 bases, leaving 9 bases not matched to a gene. The CDR3, as DNA: TGTGCCAGCAGTTTCAGGACAGGGGTTGGGGGGACCCAGTACTTC. Amino acid sequence: CASSFRTGVGGTQYF.

This clone was seen more than once but under ten times. Its ends do not fully match the called genes, so a read error is possible. V is TRBV10-3 and J is TRBJ2-1; D gene unclear. The CDR3 covers 14 residues. Germline V gene lookup returns CDR1 ENHRY and CDR2 SYGVKD. The CDR3 bases are TGTGCCAGCAGTTTATTTTACTCAACCAATGAGCAGTTCTTC. Its protein is CASSLFYSTNEQFF.

J is TRBJ2-7 and V is TRBV7-2; 9 bases are a match to TRBD2. The CDR3 sequence is 14 residues long. Trimming cost V 5 bases and J 1 base; bases outside gene matches: 3. Germline values: CDR1 SGHTA, CDR2 FQGNSA. CDR3 region: CASSPSGVSYEQYF. In DNA form, the CDR3 reads TGTGCCAGCAGCCCTAGCGGGGTTTCCTACGAGCAGTACTTC.

In its sample, this clone was seen a few times. The chain combines TRBV20-1 with TRBJ2-5; TRBD2 aligns across 7 bases. CDR3 size: 13 residues. Germline V gene sequence: CDR1 DFQATT, CDR2 SNEGSKA (reference sequence). CDR3 residues: CSPRLADQETQYF. CDR3 sequence (DNA): TGCAGCCCCCGGCTAGCGGACCAAGAGACCCAGTACTTC.

This clone was counted ten times or more. The J gene is TRBJ2-5, the V gene TRBV4-2; D is possibly TRBD2 (5 bases). Germline V CDR1 and CDR2: LGHNA, YNFKEQ. V was cut by 1 base and J by 4 bases, with 13 bases left in between. This CDR3 is 15 amino acids long. The CDR3 loop reads CASSQGGGGTETQYF. DNA of the CDR3: TGTGCCAGCAGCCAAGGGGGTGGAGGTACAGAGACCCAGTACTTC.

This clone was observed at least ten times. The genes are TRBV5-1 and TRBJ2-1; the match to TRBD2 covers 14 bases. Germline V gives CDR1 SGHRS, CDR2 YFSETQ. V was clipped by 4 bases and J by 9 bases; unmatched bases: 3. This CDR3 spans 14 amino acids. The CDR3 DNA reads as TGCGCCAGCAGCCAAGGACTAGCGGGAGGTGAGCAGTTCTTC. This gives the protein CASSQGLAGGEQFF.

This clone occurred many times. The chain has TRBV28 and TRBJ1-1; D might be TRBD1 (5 bases). The V end lost 5 bases, the J end lost 8 bases, and 18 bases lay between the germline ends. The germline V gene has CDR1 MDHEN and CDR2 SYDVKM. The CDR3 consists of 14 residues. As DNA, the CDR3 is TGTGCCAGCAGTCCGGCGGGGGGGATAGGAGAAGCTTTCTTT. Its translation: CASSPAGGIGEAFF.

The chain recombines TRBV2 with TRBJ2-7; perhaps TRBD2 as D (5 bases). This CDR3 is 15 amino acids long. Germline assignment: CDR1 SNHLY and CDR2 FYNNEI. V was clipped by 4 bases and J by 3 bases, with 16 bases between them. The CDR3 here is CASSGGSVMIYEQYF. CDR3 sequence (DNA): TGTGCCAGCAGTGGGGGTAGCGTGATGATCTACGAGCAGTACTTC.

V and J are TRBV7-3 and TRBJ2-1; perhaps TRBD1 as D (6 bases). Trimming removed 1 base from V and 6 bases from J, with 16 bases in between. This CDR3 is built from 16 residues. CDR1 is SGHTA, CDR2 FQGTGA, per germline. CDR3 coding DNA: TGTGCCAGCAGCTTAATAGGGACACCAAAGGGCAATGAGCAGTTCTTC. Its translation is CASSLIGTPKGNEQFF. Full variable domain (rest looked up from reference TRBV7-3 and TRBJ2-1): GAGVSQTPSNKVTEKGKYVELRCDPISGHTALYWYRQSLGQGPEFLIYFQGTGAADDSGLPNDRFFAVRPEGSVSTLKIQRTERGDSAVYLCASSLIGTPKGNEQFFGPGTRLTVL.

Notes on this clone: A much larger clone sits a single nucleotide away, making a read error possible. Other DNA sequences within the sample encode an identical CDR3. This chain joins TRBV11-2 and TRBJ2-6; perhaps TRBD1 as D (6 bases). Trimming took off 6 bases at V and 12 bases at J, with 21 bases between the two ends. Germline CDR1 is SGHAT and CDR2 is FQNNGV. This CDR3 spans 15 amino acids. CDR3 DNA sequence: TGTGCCAGCAGTCTGGAAACAGGGCCAACGAGCGTCCTGACTTTC. Translating gives CASSLETGPTSVLTF.

About this clone: Likely a read error: the CDR3 ends without its conserved phenylalanine or tryptophan. The DNA is left out, because the CDR3 cannot be placed on it with certainty; the CDR3 is given as TCRdb lists it. The V and J genes are TRBV6-5 and TRBJ2-1; the DNA was not compared with TRBD2, the D call given in the table. Per germline, CDR1 MNHEY and CDR2 SVGAGI. 14 amino acids form the CDR3, both terminal residues included. The chain's CDR3 is CASSPGLARREQCV.

This clone is medium-sized. The chain links TRBV6-2 or TRBV6-3 to TRBJ1-2, with D uncertain. From germline, CDR1 is MNHEY and CDR2 SVGEGT. The CDR3 has 13 residues. CDR3 sequence reads: CAPAPPTGEGYTF. The CDR3 DNA follows: TGTGCTCCCGCCCCCCCTACGGGAGAAGGCTACACCTTC.

This clone was observed many times. A much larger clone is a single base away; this may be a read error. The CDR3 loop reads CASSLQGGVGAFF. The CDR3 DNA reads as TGTGCCAGCAGCTTACAGGGTGGGGTGGGAGCTTTCTTT. This chain links TRBV7-8 with TRBJ1-1; the D gene is possibly TRBD1 (5 bases). In germline, CDR1 is SGHVS, CDR2 FQNEAQ. Trimming took 2 bases from V and 10 from J, leaving 14 bases between them. This CDR3 spans 13 amino acids. Based on the CDR3 plus reference TRBV7-8 and TRBJ1-1, the full variable domain is GAGVSQSPRYKVAKRGQDVALRCDPISGHVSLFWYQQALGQGPEFLTYFQNEAQLDKSGLPSDRFFAERPEGSVSTLKIQRTQQEDSAVYLCASSLQGGVGAFFGQGTRLTVV.

As to this clone: At one end, the junction sequence differs from germline, possibly due to a read error. This chain uses TRBV27 with TRBJ1-5, with 8 bases fitting TRBD1. This CDR3 is built from 14 residues. The germline V gene encodes CDR1 MNHEY and CDR2 SMNVEV (reference sequence). The CDR3 DNA reads as TGTGCCAGCAGTTTTGGGACAGGTAATCATCCCCAGCATTTT. As protein: CASSFGTGNHPQHF.

This clone occurred many times. This chain joins TRBV2 and TRBJ1-4, with a possible D match to TRBD1 (6 bases). Germline V gives CDR1 SNHLY, CDR2 FYNNEI. V was shortened by 6 bases and J by 7 bases, with 15 bases between the two germline ends. CDR3 length: 14 residues. In DNA form, the CDR3 reads TGTGCCAGCAGGATACGGGACACTTCTGAAAAACTGTTTTTT. Residues: CASRIRDTSEKLFF.

This clone was recorded at least ten times. The chain carries TRBV5-5 and TRBJ2-2; D uncertain. The CDR3 loop spans 14 amino acids. Germline V gene lookup returns CDR1 SGHKS and CDR2 YYEKEE (reference sequence). The V end lost 0 bases, the J end lost 3 bases, and 6 bases lay between the germline ends. The CDR3 region has the DNA TGTGCCAGCAGCTTGGAGAGCTACACCGGGGAGCTGTTTTTT. Encoded protein: CASSLESYTGELFF.

Notes on this clone: Being one base from a much bigger clone, this may be a read error. V gene TRBV5-6 combines with J gene TRBJ2-3; 8 nucleotides align to TRBD2. Per germline, CDR1 SGHDT and CDR2 YYEEEE. CDR3 length equals 15 residues. V lost 6 bases and J lost 1; bases outside the gene matches: 7. The CDR3 protein is CASIFGGAGTDTQYF. DNA of the CDR3: TGTGCCAGCATCTTCGGGGGGGCAGGCACAGATACGCAGTATTTT.

This clone counts as medium-sized. The V call is TRBV6-1, the J call TRBJ2-7, with 9 bases fitting TRBD2. The CDR3 has 17 residues. CDR1 and CDR2 (germline): MNHNS, SASEGT. The junction had 11 bases not matched to a gene; V was cut back by 4 bases and J by 1 base. CDR3 nucleotide sequence: TGTGCCAGCAGTGCGGACCTGATAGCGGGAGTATCCTACGAGCAGTACTTC. Translating it yields CASSADLIAGVSYEQYF.

This clone was found many times. The junction differs from germline at one of its ends, possibly a read error. The CDR3 sequence is CASSLDAAGNRPQHF. CDR3 nucleotide sequence: TGTGCCAGCAGCTTAGATGCAGCGGGCAATCGGCCCCAGCATTTT. The chain has TRBV11-2 and TRBJ1-5; D not certain. The CDR3 totals 15 residues. Per the germline V gene, CDR1 is SGHAT and CDR2 is FQNNGV.

This clone was observed many times. The rearrangement joins TRBV20-1 to TRBJ2-5; weak D call: TRBD2 (6 bases). CDR1 DFQATT and CDR2 SNEGSKA come from the germline V gene (reference sequence). The CDR3 loop spans 11 amino acids. Here the CDR3 DNA reads TGCAGCTCGGTAGGAGGGGAGACCCAGTACTTC. Translated: CSSVGGETQYF.

This clone was seen ten or more times. The rearrangement uses TRBV5-1 and TRBJ1-2; 9 bases are shared with TRBD1. Germline V CDR1 and CDR2: SGHRS, YFSETQ. The length of the CDR3 is 14 residues. Unmatched junction bases numbered 8, after V lost 4 bases and J lost 7 bases. The CDR3 DNA reads as TGCGCCAGCAGCAGCCGGGACAGGGCGGGTGGCTACACCTTC. Its protein product is CASSSRDRAGGYTF.

This clone was seen many times. V usage is TRBV19 and J usage is TRBJ1-2; D is ambiguous. The germline V and J ends were trimmed by 3 bases and 5 bases, with 7 bases remaining between them. The length of the CDR3 is 12 residues. Per germline, CDR1 LNHDA and CDR2 SQIVND (reference sequence). CDR3 DNA sequence: TGTGCCAGTAGTATGTCGGGGTATGGCTACACCTTC. It translates to CASSMSGYGYTF.